These T cell receptor beta chains were read from a single sample in a study of blood T cell repertoires in COVID-19. Sequencing used immunoSEQ multiplex PCR; TCRdb keeps in-frame clones, though not all of them. This sample has tens of thousands of clones, with around 85% found just once. Material: peripheral blood. These receptors originate from a woman aged 50 to 60 with acute or convalescent COVID-19. Each CDR3 is given with its conserved first and last residue. The D gene is left open where the match is weak. Only some rows state a clone size, as once, few, many or a class for expanded clones.

V gene: TRBV27; D gene: -; J gene: TRBJ1-1; clone size: -; CDR3 length: 14; CDR3 protein: CASSLLGGNTEAFF; CDR3 DNA: TGTGCCAGCAGTTTATTGGGGGGTAACACTGAAGCTTTCTTT
V gene: TRBV6-6; D gene: -; J gene: TRBJ1-6; clone size: -; CDR3 length: 14; CDR3 protein: CASSYSEQNSPLHF; CDR3 DNA: TGTGCCAGCAGTTACTCGGAGCAAAATTCACCCCTCCACTTT
V gene: TRBV6-5; D gene: -; J gene: TRBJ1-1; clone size: -; CDR3 length: 13; CDR3 protein: CASGHHGSTEAFF; CDR3 DNA: TGTGCCAGCGGACATCACGGGAGTACTGAAGCTTTCTTT
V gene: TRBV10-3; D gene: -; J gene: TRBJ2-2; clone size: -; CDR3 length: 13; CDR3 protein: CASRGASTGELFF; CDR3 DNA: TGTGCATCCAGGGGGGCTAGCACCGGGGAGCTGTTTTTT
V gene: TRBV14; D gene: -; J gene: TRBJ2-5; clone size: few; CDR3 length: 13; CDR3 protein: CASSRHIQETQYF; CDR3 DNA: TGTGCCAGCAGCCGACATATCCAAGAGACCCAGTACTTC
V gene: TRBV2; D gene: TRBD2; J gene: TRBJ2-4; clone size: -; CDR3 length: 18; CDR3 protein: CASSEMASGGGSKNIQYF; CDR3 DNA: TGTGCCAGCAGTGAAATGGCTAGCGGGGGGGGATCCAAAAACATTCAGTACTTC
V gene: TRBV7-2; D gene: -; J gene: TRBJ2-1; clone size: -; CDR3 length: 12; CDR3 protein: CASSSNPHEQFF; CDR3 DNA: TGTGCCAGCAGCTCAAATCCCCATGAGCAGTTCTTC
V gene: TRBV6-5; D gene: TRBD1; J gene: TRBJ1-2; clone size: -; CDR3 length: 12; CDR3 protein: CARKGQGEKTTF; CDR3 DNA: TGTGCCAGGAAAGGACAGGGAGAAAAGACAACCTTC
V gene: TRBV7-2; D gene: -; J gene: TRBJ1-2; clone size: once; CDR3 length: 14; CDR3 protein: CASSPGGGSLGYTF; CDR3 DNA: TGTGCCAGCAGCCCCGGGGGGGGATCTCTTGGCTACACCTTC
V gene: TRBV6-5; D gene: TRBD1; J gene: TRBJ1-2; clone size: -; CDR3 length: 16; CDR3 protein: CASSYSPEGAVYGYTF; CDR3 DNA: TGTGCCAGCAGTTACTCCCCGGAGGGGGCGGTTTATGGCTACACCTTC
V gene: TRBV5-1; D gene: -; J gene: TRBJ2-5; clone size: -; CDR3 length: 13; CDR3 protein: CASSSTDSETQYF; CDR3 DNA: TGCGCCAGCAGCTCGACAGACTCAGAGACCCAGTACTTC
V gene: TRBV2; D gene: -; J gene: TRBJ1-2; clone size: -; CDR3 length: 14; CDR3 protein: CASSDLPGAGGYTF; CDR3 DNA: TGTGCCAGCAGTGACTTACCAGGGGCAGGAGGCTACACCTTC
V gene: TRBV2; D gene: -; J gene: TRBJ2-1; clone size: few; CDR3 length: 16; CDR3 protein: CASSEWATSSYNEQFF; CDR3 DNA: TGTGCCAGCAGTGAATGGGCAACGAGCTCCTACAATGAGCAGTTCTTC
V gene: TRBV4-1; D gene: -; J gene: TRBJ1-2; clone size: -; CDR3 length: 15; CDR3 protein: CASSQEMGTFYGYTF; CDR3 DNA: TGCGCCAGCAGCCAAGAGATGGGGACATTTTATGGCTACACCTTC
V gene: TRBV6-5; D gene: TRBD2; J gene: TRBJ2-3; clone size: -; CDR3 length: 15; CDR3 protein: CASSRTSGGAGPQYF; CDR3 DNA: TGTGCCAGCAGCCGGACTAGCGGGGGGGCCGGTCCGCAGTATTTT